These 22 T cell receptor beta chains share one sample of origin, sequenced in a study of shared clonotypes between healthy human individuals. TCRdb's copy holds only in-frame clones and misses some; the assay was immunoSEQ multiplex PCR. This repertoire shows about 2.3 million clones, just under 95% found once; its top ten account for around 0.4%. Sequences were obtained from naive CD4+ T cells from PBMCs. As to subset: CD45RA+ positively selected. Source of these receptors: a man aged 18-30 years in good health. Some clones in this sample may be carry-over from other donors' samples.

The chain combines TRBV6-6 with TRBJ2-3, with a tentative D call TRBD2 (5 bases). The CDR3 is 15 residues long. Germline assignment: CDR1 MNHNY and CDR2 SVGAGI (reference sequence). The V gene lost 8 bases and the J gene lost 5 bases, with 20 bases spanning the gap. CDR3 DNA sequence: TGTGCCAGCCTCTCGCGGGCAGCATCCCAAGATACGCAGTATTTT. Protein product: CASLSRAASQDTQYF.

The CDR3 sequence is CATSSQGDEQYF. In DNA, the CDR3 is TGTGCCACCAGCAGCCAGGGGGACGAGCAGTACTTC. The V and J genes are TRBV15 and TRBJ2-7, with 7 bases fitting TRBD1. The V segment lost 3 bases and the J segment 5 bases; nucleotides outside the gene matches: 1. Germline assignment: CDR1 LNHNV and CDR2 YYDKDF (reference sequence). The CDR3 has 12 residues.

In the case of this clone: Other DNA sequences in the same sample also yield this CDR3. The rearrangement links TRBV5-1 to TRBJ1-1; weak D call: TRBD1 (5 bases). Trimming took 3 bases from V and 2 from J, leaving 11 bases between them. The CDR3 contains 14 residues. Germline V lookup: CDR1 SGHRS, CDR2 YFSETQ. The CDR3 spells CASSSRQQNTEAFF. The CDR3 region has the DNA TGCGCCAGCAGCTCGAGACAGCAAAACACTGAAGCTTTCTTT.

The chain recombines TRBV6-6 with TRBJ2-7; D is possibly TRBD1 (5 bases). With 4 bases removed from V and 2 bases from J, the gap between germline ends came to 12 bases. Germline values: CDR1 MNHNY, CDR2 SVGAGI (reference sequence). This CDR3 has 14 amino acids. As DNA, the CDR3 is TGTGCCAGCAGTTTGGGGCAGGCGACCTACGAGCAGTACTTC. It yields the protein CASSLGQATYEQYF.

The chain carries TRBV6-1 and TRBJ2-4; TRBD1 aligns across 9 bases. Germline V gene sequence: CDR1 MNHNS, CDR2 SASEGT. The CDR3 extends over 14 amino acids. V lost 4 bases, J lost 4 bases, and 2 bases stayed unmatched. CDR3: CASSAGQGKNIQYF. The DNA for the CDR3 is TGTGCCAGCAGTGCGGGACAGGGTAAAAACATTCAGTACTTC.

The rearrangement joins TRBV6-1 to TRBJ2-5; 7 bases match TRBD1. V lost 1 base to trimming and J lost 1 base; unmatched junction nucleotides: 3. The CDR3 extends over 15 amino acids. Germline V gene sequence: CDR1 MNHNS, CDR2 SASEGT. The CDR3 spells CASSEGQGFQETQYF. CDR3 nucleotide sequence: TGTGCCAGCAGTGAAGGACAGGGCTTCCAAGAGACCCAGTACTTC.

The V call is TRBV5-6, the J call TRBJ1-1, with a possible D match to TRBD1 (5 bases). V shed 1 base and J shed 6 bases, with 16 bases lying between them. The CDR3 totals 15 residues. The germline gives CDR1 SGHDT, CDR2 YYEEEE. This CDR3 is CASSLIGTLVSEAFF. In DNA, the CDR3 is TGTGCCAGCAGCTTGATCGGGACTCTCGTTTCTGAAGCTTTCTTT.

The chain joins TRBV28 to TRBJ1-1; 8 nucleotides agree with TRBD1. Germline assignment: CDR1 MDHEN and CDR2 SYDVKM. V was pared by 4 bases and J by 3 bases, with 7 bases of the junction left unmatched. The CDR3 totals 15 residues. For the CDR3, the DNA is TGTGCCAGCAGTTCCTCAGGGGGCTGGGACACTGAAGCTTTCTTT. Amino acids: CASSSSGGWDTEAFF.

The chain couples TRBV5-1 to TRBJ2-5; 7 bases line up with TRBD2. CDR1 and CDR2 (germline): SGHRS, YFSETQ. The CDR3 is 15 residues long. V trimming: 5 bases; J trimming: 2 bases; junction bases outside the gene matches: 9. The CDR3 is CASRGLSGGQETQYF. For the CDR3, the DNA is TGCGCCAGCAGGGGTTTATCCGGGGGGCAAGAGACCCAGTACTTC.

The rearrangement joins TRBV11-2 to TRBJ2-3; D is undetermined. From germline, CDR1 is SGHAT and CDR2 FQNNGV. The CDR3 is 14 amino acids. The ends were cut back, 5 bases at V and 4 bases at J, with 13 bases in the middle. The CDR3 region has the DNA TGTGCCAGCAGCCGGCTTTTGTTAGCAGATACGCAGTATTTT. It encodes CASSRLLLADTQYF.

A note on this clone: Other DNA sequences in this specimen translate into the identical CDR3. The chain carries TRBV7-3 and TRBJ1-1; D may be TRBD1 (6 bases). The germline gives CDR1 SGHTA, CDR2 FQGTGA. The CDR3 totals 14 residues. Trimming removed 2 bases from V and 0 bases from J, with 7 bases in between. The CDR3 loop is CASSLGQMNTEAFF. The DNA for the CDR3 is TGTGCCAGCAGCTTAGGACAGATGAACACTGAAGCTTTCTTT.

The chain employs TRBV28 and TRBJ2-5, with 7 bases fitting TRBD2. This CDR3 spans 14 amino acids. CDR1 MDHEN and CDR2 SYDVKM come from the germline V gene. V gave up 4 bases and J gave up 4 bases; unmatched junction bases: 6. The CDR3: CASSSTSQGETQYF. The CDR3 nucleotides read TGTGCCAGCAGTTCGACTAGCCAGGGAGAGACCCAGTACTTC. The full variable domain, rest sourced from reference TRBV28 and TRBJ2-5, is DVKVTQSSRYLVKRTGEKVFLECVQDMDHENMFWYRQDPGLGLRLIYFSYDVKMKEKGDIPEGYSVSREKKERFSLILESASTNQTSMYLCASSSTSQGETQYFGPGTRLLVL.

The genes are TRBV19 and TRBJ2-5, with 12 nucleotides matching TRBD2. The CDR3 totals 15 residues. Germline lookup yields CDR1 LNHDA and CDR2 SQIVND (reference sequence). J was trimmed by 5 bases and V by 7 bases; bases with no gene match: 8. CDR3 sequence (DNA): TGTGCCAGTAAACCTAGCGGGAGGGCCGGGGAGACCCAGTACTTC. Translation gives CASKPSGRAGETQYF.

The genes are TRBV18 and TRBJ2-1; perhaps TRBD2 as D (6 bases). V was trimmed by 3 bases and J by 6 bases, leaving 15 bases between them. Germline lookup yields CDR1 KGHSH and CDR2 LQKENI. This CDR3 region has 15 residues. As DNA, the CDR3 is TGTGCCAGCTCACCGGAGGGACTCCGAGCCAATGAGCAGTTCTTC. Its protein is CASSPEGLRANEQFF. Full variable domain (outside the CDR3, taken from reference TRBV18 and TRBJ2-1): NAGVMQNPRHLVRRRGQEARLRCSPMKGHSHVYWYRQLPEEGLKFMVYLQKENIIDESGMPKERFSAEFPKEGPSILRIQQVVRGDSAAYFCASSPEGLRANEQFFGPGTRLTVL.

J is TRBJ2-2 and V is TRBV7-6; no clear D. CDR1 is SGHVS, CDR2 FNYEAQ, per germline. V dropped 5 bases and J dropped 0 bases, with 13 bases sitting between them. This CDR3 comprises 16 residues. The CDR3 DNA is TGTGCCAGCAGCAGGGTTAGCAGCGCGAACACCGGGGAGCTGTTTTTT. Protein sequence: CASSRVSSANTGELFF. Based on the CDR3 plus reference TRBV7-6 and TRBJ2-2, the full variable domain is GAGVSQSPRYKVTKRGQDVALRCDPISGHVSLYWYRQALGQGPEFLTYFNYEAQQDKSGLPNDRFSAERPEGSISTLTIQRTEQRDSAMYRCASSRVSSANTGELFFGEGSRLTVL.

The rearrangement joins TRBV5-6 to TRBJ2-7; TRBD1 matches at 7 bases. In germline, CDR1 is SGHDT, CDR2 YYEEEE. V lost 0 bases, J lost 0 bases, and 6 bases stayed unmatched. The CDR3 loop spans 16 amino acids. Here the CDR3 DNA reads TGTGCCAGCAGCTTGGGCTACCGGGACAGCTCCTACGAGCAGTACTTC. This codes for CASSLGYRDSSYEQYF.

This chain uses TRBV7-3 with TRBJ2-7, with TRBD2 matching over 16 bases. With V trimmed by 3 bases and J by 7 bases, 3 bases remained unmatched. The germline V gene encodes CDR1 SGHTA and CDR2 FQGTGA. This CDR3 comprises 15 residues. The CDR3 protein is CASSLGTSGREEQYF. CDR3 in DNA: TGTGCCAGCAGCTTGGGGACTAGCGGGAGGGAAGAGCAGTACTTC.

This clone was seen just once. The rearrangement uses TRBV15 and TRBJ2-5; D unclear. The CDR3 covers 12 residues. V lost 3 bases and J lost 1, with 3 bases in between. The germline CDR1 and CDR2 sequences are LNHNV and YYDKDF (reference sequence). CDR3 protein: CATSSPQETQYF. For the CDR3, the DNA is TGTGCCACCAGCAGCCCCCAAGAGACCCAGTACTTC.

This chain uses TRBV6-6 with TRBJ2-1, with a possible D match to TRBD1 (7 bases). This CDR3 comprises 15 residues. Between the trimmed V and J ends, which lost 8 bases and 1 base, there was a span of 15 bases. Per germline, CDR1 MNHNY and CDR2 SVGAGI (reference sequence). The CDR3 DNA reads TGTGCCAGCGGACTCAGGGGGGCATCCTACAATGAGCAGTTCTTC. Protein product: CASGLRGASYNEQFF.

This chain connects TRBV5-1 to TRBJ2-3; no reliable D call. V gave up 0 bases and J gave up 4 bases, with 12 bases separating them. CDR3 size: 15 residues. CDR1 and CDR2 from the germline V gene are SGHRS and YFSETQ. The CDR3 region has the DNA TGCGCCAGCAGCTTGGGACTGCCTGGGGCAGATACGCAGTATTTT. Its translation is CASSLGLPGADTQYF.

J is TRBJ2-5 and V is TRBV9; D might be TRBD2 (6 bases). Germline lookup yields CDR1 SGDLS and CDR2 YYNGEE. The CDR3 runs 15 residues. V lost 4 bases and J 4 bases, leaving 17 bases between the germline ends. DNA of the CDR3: TGTGCCAGCAGCACGTATACGGGACTCATAGAGACCCAGTACTTC. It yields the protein CASSTYTGLIETQYF.

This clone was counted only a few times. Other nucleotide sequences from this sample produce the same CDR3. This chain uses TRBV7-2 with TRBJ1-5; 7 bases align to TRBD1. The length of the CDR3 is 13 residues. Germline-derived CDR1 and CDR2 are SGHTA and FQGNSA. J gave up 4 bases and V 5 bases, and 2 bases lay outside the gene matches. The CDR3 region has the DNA TGTGCCAGCAGCCCGGGACAGAATCAGCCCCAGCATTTT. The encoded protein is CASSPGQNQPQHF.